The present T cell receptor (beta chain) was sequenced within a study of cytomegalovirus exposure and HLA in healthy donors. Comment on this clone: Its antigen remains unknown.

All the people who gave samples were healthy bone marrow donors. General observations from the study: A link between a missense DCLRE1C variant and TCR beta V- and J-gene trimming emerged from a later analysis. By a later analysis, the bulk of CMV-associated TCR beta chains appeared HLA-restricted.

60 Vbeta and 13 Jbeta primers were used in PCR. Assay: immunoSEQ multiplex PCR; the TCRdb copy retains only in-frame clones and omits some. Among over 100,000 clones listed, more than 75% were seen once. The germline V gene has CDR1 SGHAT and CDR2 FQNNGV. CDR3 length equals 16 residues. V was clipped by 3 bases and J by 5 bases, with 16 bases between them. Sequencing was performed on PBMCs. The rearrangement joins TRBV11-2 to TRBJ1-4; perhaps TRBD1 as D (5 bases). The receptor comes from a woman between 50 and 59 years old in good health and CMV-seropositive. CDR3 sequence: CASSLGAGLGNEKLFF. The CDR3 bases are TGTGCCAGCAGCTTGGGTGCGGGACTAGGGAATGAAAAACTGTTTTTT.